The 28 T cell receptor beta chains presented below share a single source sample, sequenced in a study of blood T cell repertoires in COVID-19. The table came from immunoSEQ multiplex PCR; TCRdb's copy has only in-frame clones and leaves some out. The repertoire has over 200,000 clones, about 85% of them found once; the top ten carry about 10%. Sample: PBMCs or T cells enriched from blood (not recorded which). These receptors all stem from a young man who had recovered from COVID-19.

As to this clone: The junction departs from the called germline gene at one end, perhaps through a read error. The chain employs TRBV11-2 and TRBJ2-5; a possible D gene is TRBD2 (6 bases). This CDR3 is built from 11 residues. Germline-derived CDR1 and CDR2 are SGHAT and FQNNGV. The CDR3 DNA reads TGTGCCAGCAGCTCTACCCCCGGGACTCACTTC. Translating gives CASSSTPGTHF.

The CDR3 sequence: CASSSDGFSRDLNYGYTF. Written as DNA, the CDR3 is TGTGCCAGCAGCTCCGACGGGTTCAGTCGTGACTTAAACTATGGCTACACCTTC. The genes are TRBV5-8 and TRBJ1-2; D not certain. V shed 3 bases and J shed 2 bases, with 23 bases lying between them. The germline V gene encodes CDR1 SGHTS and CDR2 YDEGEE. CDR3 length: 18 residues.

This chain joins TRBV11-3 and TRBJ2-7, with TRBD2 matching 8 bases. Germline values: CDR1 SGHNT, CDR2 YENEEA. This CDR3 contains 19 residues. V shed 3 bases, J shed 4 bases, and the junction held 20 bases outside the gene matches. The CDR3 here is CASSFLTTSDWPVPYEQYF. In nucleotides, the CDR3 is TGTGCCAGCAGCTTTCTTACGACTAGCGATTGGCCAGTCCCGTACGAGCAGTACTTC.

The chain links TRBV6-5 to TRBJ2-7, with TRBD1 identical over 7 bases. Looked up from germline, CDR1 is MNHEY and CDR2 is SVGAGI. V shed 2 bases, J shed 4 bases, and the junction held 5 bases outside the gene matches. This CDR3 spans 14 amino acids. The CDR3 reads CASSYSRQGYEQYF. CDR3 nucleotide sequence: TGTGCCAGCAGTTACAGCAGACAGGGTTACGAGCAGTACTTC.

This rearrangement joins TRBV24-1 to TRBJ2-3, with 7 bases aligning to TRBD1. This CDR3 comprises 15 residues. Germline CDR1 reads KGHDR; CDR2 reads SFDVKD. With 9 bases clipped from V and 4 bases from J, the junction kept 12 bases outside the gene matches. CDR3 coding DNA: TGTGCCACCTCGGAAGGGACAGCGAAGGCAGATACGCAGTATTTT. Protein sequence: CATSEGTAKADTQYF.

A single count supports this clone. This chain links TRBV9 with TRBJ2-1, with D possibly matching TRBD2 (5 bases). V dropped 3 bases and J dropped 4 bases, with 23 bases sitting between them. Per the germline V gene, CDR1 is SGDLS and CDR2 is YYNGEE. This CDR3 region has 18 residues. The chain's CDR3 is CASSAKPTTSGSYNEQFF. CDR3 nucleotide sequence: TGTGCCAGCAGCGCGAAACCGACTACGAGCGGATCATACAATGAGCAGTTCTTC.

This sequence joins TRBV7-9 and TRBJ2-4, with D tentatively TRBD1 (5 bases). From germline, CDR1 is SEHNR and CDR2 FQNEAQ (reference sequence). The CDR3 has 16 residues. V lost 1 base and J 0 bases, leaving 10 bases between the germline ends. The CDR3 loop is CASSLGQNLAKNIQYF. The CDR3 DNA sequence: TGTGCCAGCAGCTTAGGACAGAACCTAGCCAAAAACATTCAGTACTTC. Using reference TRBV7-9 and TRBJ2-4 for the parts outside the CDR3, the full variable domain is DTGVSQNPRHKITKRGQNVTFRCDPISEHNRLYWYRQTLGQGPEFLTYFQNEAQLEKSRLLSDRFSAERPKGSFSTLEIQRTEQGDSAMYLCASSLGQNLAKNIQYFGAGTRLSVL.

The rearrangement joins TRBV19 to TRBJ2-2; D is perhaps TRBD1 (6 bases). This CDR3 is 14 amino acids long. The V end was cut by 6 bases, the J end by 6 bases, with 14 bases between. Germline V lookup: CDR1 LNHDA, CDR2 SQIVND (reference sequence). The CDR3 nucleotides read TGTGCCAGTAGGCGCGGCAGGGGAGCCGGGGAGCTGTTTTTT. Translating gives CASRRGRGAGELFF.

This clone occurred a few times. The CDR3 reads CAWSTGLAGVGNEQFF. The CDR3, as DNA: TGTGCCTGGAGTACGGGACTAGCGGGAGTCGGCAATGAGCAGTTCTTC. The V and J genes are TRBV30 and TRBJ2-1; TRBD2 aligns across 14 bases. CDR1 is GTSNPN, CDR2 SVGIG, per germline (reference sequence). V was pared by 2 bases and J by 6 bases, with 6 bases of the junction left unmatched. The CDR3 spans 16 residues. The whole variable domain, remainder taken from reference TRBV30 and TRBJ2-1, is SQTIHQWPATLVQPVGSPLSLECTVEGTSNPNLYWYRQAAGRGLQLLFYSVGIGQISSEVPQNLSASRPQDRQFILSSKKLLLSDSGFYLCAWSTGLAGVGNEQFFGPGTRLTVL.

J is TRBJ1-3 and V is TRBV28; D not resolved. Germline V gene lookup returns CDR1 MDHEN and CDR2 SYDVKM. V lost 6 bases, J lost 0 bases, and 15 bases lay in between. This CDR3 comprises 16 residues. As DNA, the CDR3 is TGTGCCAGCAGAGCGTCCAGCATACCCTCTGGAAACACCATATATTTT. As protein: CASRASSIPSGNTIYF.

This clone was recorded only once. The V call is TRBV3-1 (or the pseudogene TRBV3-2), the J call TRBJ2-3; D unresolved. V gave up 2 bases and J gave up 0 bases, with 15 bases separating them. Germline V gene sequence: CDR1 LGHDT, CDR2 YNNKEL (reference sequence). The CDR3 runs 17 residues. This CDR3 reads CASSQTERLPSTDTQYF. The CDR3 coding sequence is TGTGCCAGCAGCCAAACGGAGCGTCTGCCGAGCACAGATACGCAGTATTTT.

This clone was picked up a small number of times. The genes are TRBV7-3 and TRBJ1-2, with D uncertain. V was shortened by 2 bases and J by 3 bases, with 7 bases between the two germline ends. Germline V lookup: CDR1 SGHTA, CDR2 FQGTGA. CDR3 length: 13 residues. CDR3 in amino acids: CASSLSGDYGYTF. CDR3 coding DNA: TGTGCCAGCAGCTTATCCGGAGACTATGGCTACACCTTC. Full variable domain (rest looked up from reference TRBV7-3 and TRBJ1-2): GAGVSQTPSNKVTEKGKYVELRCDPISGHTALYWYRQSLGQGPEFLIYFQGTGAADDSGLPNDRFFAVRPEGSVSTLKIQRTERGDSAVYLCASSLSGDYGYTFGSGTRLTVV.

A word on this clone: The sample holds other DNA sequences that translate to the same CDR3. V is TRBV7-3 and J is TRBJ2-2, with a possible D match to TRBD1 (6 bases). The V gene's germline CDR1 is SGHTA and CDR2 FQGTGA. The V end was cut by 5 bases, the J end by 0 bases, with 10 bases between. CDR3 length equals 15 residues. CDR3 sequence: CASSPTGTNTGELFF. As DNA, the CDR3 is TGTGCCAGCAGCCCCACAGGGACGAACACCGGGGAGCTGTTTTTT. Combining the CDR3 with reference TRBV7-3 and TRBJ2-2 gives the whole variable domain GAGVSQTPSNKVTEKGKYVELRCDPISGHTALYWYRQSLGQGPEFLIYFQGTGAADDSGLPNDRFFAVRPEGSVSTLKIQRTERGDSAVYLCASSPTGTNTGELFFGEGSRLTVL.

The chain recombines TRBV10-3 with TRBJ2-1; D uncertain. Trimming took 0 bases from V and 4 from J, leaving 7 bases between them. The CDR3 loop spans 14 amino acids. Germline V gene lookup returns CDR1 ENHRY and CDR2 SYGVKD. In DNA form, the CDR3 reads TGTGCCATCAGTGAGTCCTCAGTTTACAATGAGCAGTTCTTC. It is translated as CAISESSVYNEQFF.

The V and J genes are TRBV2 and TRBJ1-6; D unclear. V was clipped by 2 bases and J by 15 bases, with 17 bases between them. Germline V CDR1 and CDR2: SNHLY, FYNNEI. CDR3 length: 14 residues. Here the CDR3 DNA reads TGTGCCAGCAGTGAACAGGTCCTTCCCATGCACCTCCACTTT. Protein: CASSEQVLPMHLHF.

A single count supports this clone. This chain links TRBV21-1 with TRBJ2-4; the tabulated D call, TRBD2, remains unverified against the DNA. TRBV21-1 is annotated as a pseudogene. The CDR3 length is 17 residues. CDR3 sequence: CASSKGFQILAKNIQYF. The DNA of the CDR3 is TGTGCCAGCAGCAAAGGTTTTCAAATACTAGCCAAAAACATTCAGTACTTC.

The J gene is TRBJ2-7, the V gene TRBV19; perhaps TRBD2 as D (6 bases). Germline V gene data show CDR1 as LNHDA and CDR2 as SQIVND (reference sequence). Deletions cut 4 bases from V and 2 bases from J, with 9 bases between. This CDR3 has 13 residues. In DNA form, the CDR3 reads TGTGCCAGTAGTAGGGGACTGGCCTACGAGCAGTACTTC. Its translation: CASSRGLAYEQYF.

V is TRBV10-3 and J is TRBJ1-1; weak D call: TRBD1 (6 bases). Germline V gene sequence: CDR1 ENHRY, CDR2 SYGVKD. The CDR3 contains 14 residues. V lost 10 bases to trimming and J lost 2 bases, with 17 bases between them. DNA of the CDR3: TGTGCCACTAGACAGGCGGCTTTAAACACTGAAGCTTTCTTT. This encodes CATRQAALNTEAFF.

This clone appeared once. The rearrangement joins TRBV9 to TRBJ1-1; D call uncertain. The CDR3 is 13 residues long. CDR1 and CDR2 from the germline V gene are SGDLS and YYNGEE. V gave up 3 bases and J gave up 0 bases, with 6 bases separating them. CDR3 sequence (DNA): TGTGCCAGCAGCGGAGATATGAACACTGAAGCTTTCTTT. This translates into CASSGDMNTEAFF.

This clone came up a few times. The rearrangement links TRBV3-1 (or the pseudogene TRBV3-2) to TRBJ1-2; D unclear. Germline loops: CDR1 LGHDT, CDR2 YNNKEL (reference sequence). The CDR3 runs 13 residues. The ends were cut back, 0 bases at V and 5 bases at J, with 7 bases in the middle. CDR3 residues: CASSQEYRYGYTF. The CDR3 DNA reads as TGTGCCAGCAGCCAAGAGTATCGTTATGGCTACACCTTC.

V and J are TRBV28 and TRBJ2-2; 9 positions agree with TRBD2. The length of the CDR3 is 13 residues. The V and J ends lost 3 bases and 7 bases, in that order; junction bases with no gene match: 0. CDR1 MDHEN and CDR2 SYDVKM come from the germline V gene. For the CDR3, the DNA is TGTGCCAGCAGTTTGCGGGGGGGCGGGGAGCTGTTTTTT. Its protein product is CASSLRGGGELFF.

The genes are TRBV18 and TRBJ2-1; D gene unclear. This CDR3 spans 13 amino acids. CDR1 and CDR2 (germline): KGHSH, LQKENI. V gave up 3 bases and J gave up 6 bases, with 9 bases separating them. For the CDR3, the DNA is TGTGCCAGCTCACCTATCTCTACCAATGAGCAGTTCTTC. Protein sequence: CASSPISTNEQFF.

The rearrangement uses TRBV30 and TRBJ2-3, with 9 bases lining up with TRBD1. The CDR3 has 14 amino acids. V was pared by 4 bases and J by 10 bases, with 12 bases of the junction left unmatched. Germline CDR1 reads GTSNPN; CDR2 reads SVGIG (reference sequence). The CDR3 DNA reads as TGTGCCTGGACCACTCGGGTGACAGGGGGTGCGCAGTATTTT. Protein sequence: CAWTTRVTGGAQYF.

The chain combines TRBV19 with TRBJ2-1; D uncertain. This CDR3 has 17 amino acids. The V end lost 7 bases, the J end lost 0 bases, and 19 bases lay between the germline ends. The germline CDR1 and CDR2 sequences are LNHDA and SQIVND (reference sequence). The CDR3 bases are TGTGCCAGTACTGGTTTGTTGGGCACCTTCTCCTACAATGAGCAGTTCTTC. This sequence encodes CASTGLLGTFSYNEQFF.

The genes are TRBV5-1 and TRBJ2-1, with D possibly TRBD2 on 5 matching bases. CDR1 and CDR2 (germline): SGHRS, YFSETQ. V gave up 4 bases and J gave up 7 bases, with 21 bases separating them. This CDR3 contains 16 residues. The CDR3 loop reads CASSLEPLLGWNEQFF. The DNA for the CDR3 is TGCGCCAGCAGCCTGGAGCCGTTACTAGGGTGGAATGAGCAGTTCTTC. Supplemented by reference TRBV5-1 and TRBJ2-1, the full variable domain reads KAGVTQTPRYLIKTRGQQVTLSCSPISGHRSVSWYQQTPGQGLQFLFEYFSETQRNKGNFPGRFSGRQFSNSRSEMNVSTLELGDSALYLCASSLEPLLGWNEQFFGPGTRLTVL.

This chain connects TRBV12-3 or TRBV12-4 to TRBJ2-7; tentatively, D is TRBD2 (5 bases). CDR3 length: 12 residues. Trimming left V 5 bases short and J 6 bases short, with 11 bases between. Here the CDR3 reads CASSPDWIEQYF. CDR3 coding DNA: TGTGCCAGCAGTCCGGACTGGATCGAGCAGTACTTC.

This CDR3 reads CASGGQRSSYNEQFF. The CDR3, as DNA: TGTGCCAGCGGGGGACAGAGGAGCTCCTACAATGAGCAGTTCTTC. The genes are TRBV28 and TRBJ2-1; 7 bases are shared with TRBD1. The CDR3 totals 15 residues. The V gene end was trimmed by 8 bases and the J gene end by 0 bases; junction bases not matched to a gene: 7. CDR1 and CDR2 from the germline V gene are MDHEN and SYDVKM.

CDR3 nucleotide sequence: TGTGCCAGCAGCGCCGGGACAGGGAGCTCCTACGAGCAGTACTTC. It specifies CASSAGTGSSYEQYF. The chain has TRBV5-4 and TRBJ2-7, with 9 bases fitting TRBD1. The germline V gene encodes CDR1 SGHNT and CDR2 YYREEE (reference sequence). This CDR3 comprises 15 residues. The J segment lost 0 bases and the V segment lost 4 bases, leaving 5 bases of the junction unmatched.